The 9 T cell receptor beta chains presented below share a single source sample, sequenced in a study of blood T cell repertoires in COVID-19. Profiling relied on immunoSEQ multiplex PCR, and the TCRdb table lists in-frame clones only, not all of them. The repertoire holds 190,000 or so clones, with roughly 88% as singletons. What was sequenced was peripheral blood. Receptors originate from a woman in her twenties or thirties with acute or convalescent COVID-19.

The V and J genes are TRBV27 and TRBJ1-1, with D hard to call. The CDR3 consists of 15 residues. Germline assignment: CDR1 MNHEY and CDR2 SMNVEV (reference sequence). Trimming cost V 9 bases and J 5 bases, with 22 bases left between them. CDR3 loop: CASTRRETGGTEAFF. The CDR3 nucleotides are TGTGCCAGTACCAGGCGAGAAACGGGAGGAACTGAAGCTTTCTTT.

The chain has TRBV6-5 and TRBJ1-4; a possible D gene is TRBD1 (6 bases). The CDR3 loop spans 12 amino acids. CDR1 is MNHEY and CDR2 is SVGAGI in the germline V gene. V lost 6 bases, J lost 8 bases, and 10 bases lay in between. CDR3 in DNA: TGTGCCAGCAGGGCAGGGACAGAAAAACTGTTTTTT. It codes for CASRAGTEKLFF.

The sample holds a few counts of this clone. CDR3: CASSSRQGAEAFF. The CDR3 DNA reads TGTGCCAGCAGTTCTCGACAGGGGGCAGAAGCTTTCTTT. The chain recombines TRBV6-5 with TRBJ1-1; 10 bases line up with TRBD1. The ends lost 4 bases at V and 8 bases at J; junction bases unmatched: 4. Germline CDR1 MNHEY, CDR2 SVGAGI. This CDR3 comprises 13 residues.

The V and J genes are TRBV7-2 and TRBJ2-3; tentatively, D is TRBD1 (6 bases). The CDR3 has 13 amino acids. Germline V gene sequence: CDR1 SGHTA, CDR2 FQGNSA. Trimming cost V 1 base and J 5 bases, with 7 bases left between them. In DNA, the CDR3 is TGTGCCAGCAGCTTAGACAGGGAAGATACGCAGTATTTT. This codes for CASSLDREDTQYF.

The J gene is TRBJ1-2, the V gene TRBV29-1; TRBD1 is a possible D gene (5 bases). Trimming took 8 bases from V and 6 from J, leaving 19 bases between them. CDR1 is SQVTM and CDR2 is ANQGSEA in the germline V gene. The CDR3 has 13 residues. The CDR3 nucleotides are TGCAGCTCCTCGGGGTTTCGGGGGGATGGCTACACCTTC. As protein: CSSSGFRGDGYTF.

The rearrangement joins TRBV6-6 to TRBJ2-4; TRBD1 might be the D (5 bases). The CDR3 totals 14 residues. The germline CDR1 and CDR2 sequences are MNHNY and SVGAGI (reference sequence). V was cut by 5 bases and J by 4 bases, with 12 bases left in between. In DNA form, the CDR3 reads TGTGCCAGCAGTCCGCAGGGCGTGAAAAACATTCAGTACTTC. It is translated as CASSPQGVKNIQYF.

The rearrangement links TRBV19 to TRBJ2-7, with a possible D match to TRBD2 (5 bases). There are 12 residues in the CDR3. Germline V gives CDR1 LNHDA, CDR2 SQIVND (reference sequence). V lost 7 bases to trimming and J lost 5 bases, with 12 bases between them. CDR3 amino acids: CASTGNGDEQYF. The CDR3 DNA reads TGTGCCAGTACGGGGAATGGTGACGAGCAGTACTTC.

The chain couples TRBV5-4 to TRBJ2-1; D might be TRBD2 (6 bases). This CDR3 spans 16 amino acids. Germline CDR1 and CDR2: SGHNT and YYREEE (reference sequence). V was trimmed by 4 bases and J by 4 bases, leaving 18 bases between them. DNA for the CDR3: TGTGCCAGCAGCCCCCTTCGCGCGGGATTGTACAATGAGCAGTTCTTC. Its translation: CASSPLRAGLYNEQFF.

The J gene is TRBJ2-7, the V gene TRBV2; 10 bases are shared with TRBD2. V lost 10 bases and J lost 7; bases outside the gene matches: 13. CDR1 and CDR2 from the germline V gene are SNHLY and FYNNEI. This CDR3 region has 14 residues. The CDR3 DNA is TGTGCCACCGGAAAGGCCCTAGCGGGAGAGGAGCAGTACTTC. Amino acid sequence: CATGKALAGEEQYF.